A single sample gave rise to the 8 T cell receptor beta chains below, sequenced in a study of blood T cell repertoires in COVID-19. The data were produced by immunoSEQ multiplex PCR, yet TCRdb's version contains in-frame clones alone and is incomplete. The sample includes some 130,000 clones, 75% to 90% of them seen just once. The sequenced material came from peripheral blood. The source is a man aged 55 to 70 with COVID-19, enrolled during active disease.

The chain combines TRBV3-1 (or the pseudogene TRBV3-2) with TRBJ2-3; 7 bases fit TRBD1. Looked up from germline, CDR1 is LGHDT and CDR2 is YNNKEL (reference sequence). The CDR3 sequence is 15 residues long. Trimming removed 4 bases from V and 0 bases from J; junction bases left unmatched: 4. The DNA of the CDR3 is TGTGCCAGCAGCCCAGACAGGGTGAGCACAGATACGCAGTATTTT. The encoded protein is CASSPDRVSTDTQYF.

This sequence joins TRBV19 and TRBJ2-2, with 13 positions matching TRBD2. Trimming took 7 bases from V and 4 from J; bases not matched to a gene: 9. The CDR3 consists of 17 residues. Germline CDR1 reads LNHDA; CDR2 reads SQIVND (reference sequence). This CDR3 reads CASIPTSGGFTTGELFF. The DNA of the CDR3 is TGTGCCAGTATCCCGACTAGCGGGGGGTTTACCACCGGGGAGCTGTTTTTT. The full variable domain, with the rest looked up from reference TRBV19 and TRBJ2-2, is DGGITQSPKYLFRKEGQNVTLSCEQNLNHDAMYWYRQDPGQGLRLIYYSQIVNDFQKGDIAEGYSVSREKKESFPLTVTSAQKNPTAFYLCASIPTSGGFTTGELFFGEGSRLTVL.

The gene calls are TRBV6-5 and TRBJ1-2, with TRBD1 identical over 11 bases. This CDR3 region has 14 residues. The junction had 9 bases not matched to a gene; V was cut back by 7 bases and J by 8 bases. Germline CDR1 reads MNHEY; CDR2 reads SVGAGI. The chain's CDR3 is CASTYGQGAQGYTF. The CDR3 DNA reads TGTGCCAGCACCTACGGACAGGGGGCGCAGGGCTACACCTTC.

The chain employs TRBV29-1 and TRBJ1-2; D not resolved. The CDR3 extends over 14 amino acids. CDR1 and CDR2 (germline): SQVTM, ANQGSEA. Deletions cut 6 bases from V and 2 bases from J, with 16 bases between. The CDR3 is CSVAAPSQNYGYTF. CDR3 bases: TGCAGCGTAGCGGCTCCGTCGCAAAACTATGGCTACACCTTC.

The rearrangement links TRBV4-1 to TRBJ1-2, with 8 nucleotides matching TRBD1. The CDR3 is 18 amino acids. The germline V gene encodes CDR1 MGHRA and CDR2 YSYEKL. V lost 0 bases and J lost 2; bases outside the gene matches: 11. In DNA, the CDR3 is TGCGCCAGCAGCCAAGATATTTTTCAGGGGGCTTTCAACTATGGCTACACCTTC. Encoded protein: CASSQDIFQGAFNYGYTF.

The V and J genes are TRBV30 and TRBJ1-2; TRBD1 is a possible D gene (5 bases). CDR1 and CDR2 from the germline V gene are GTSNPN and SVGIG (reference sequence). The CDR3 consists of 12 residues. V lost 3 bases and J lost 5, with 10 bases in between. The CDR3 DNA follows: TGTGCCTGGAGGCTAGGGGAATATGGCTACACCTTC. It codes for CAWRLGEYGYTF.

The V call is TRBV10-3, the J call TRBJ2-7, with TRBD1 as a possible D gene (5 bases). The V end was cut by 4 bases, the J end by 5 bases, with 12 bases between. CDR3 length: 13 amino acids. Germline assignment: CDR1 ENHRY and CDR2 SYGVKD. DNA of the CDR3: TGTGCCATCAGTGCAGGGTACGGGCACGAGCAGTACTTC. Encoded protein: CAISAGYGHEQYF.

The chain combines TRBV19 with TRBJ1-2; the match to TRBD1 covers 8 bases. Per the germline V gene, CDR1 is LNHDA and CDR2 is SQIVND (reference sequence). This CDR3 has 15 amino acids. After removal of 6 bases from V and 6 bases from J, the junction contained 12 bases not matched to a gene. The CDR3 bases are TGTGCCAGTAGCCCATCCAGGGGGCTTCTCAATGGCTACACCTTC. Encoded protein: CASSPSRGLLNGYTF.